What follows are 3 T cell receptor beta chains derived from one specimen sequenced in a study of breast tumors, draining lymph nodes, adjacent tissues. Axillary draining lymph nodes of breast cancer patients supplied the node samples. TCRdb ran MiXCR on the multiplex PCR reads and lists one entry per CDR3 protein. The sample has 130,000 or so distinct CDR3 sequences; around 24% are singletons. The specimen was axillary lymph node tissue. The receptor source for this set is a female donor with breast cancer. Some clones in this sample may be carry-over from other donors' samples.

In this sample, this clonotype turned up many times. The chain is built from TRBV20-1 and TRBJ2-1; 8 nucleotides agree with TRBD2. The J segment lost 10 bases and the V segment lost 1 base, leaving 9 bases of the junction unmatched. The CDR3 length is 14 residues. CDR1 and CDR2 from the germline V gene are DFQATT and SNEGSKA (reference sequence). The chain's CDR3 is CSARAVAGRWEQFF. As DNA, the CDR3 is TGCAGTGCTAGAGCGGTAGCGGGAAGATGGGAGCAGTTCTTC.

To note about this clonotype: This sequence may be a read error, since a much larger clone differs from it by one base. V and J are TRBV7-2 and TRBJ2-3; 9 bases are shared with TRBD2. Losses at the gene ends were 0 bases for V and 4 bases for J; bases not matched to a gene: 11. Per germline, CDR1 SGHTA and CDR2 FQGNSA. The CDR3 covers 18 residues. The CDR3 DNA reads TGTGCCAGCAGCTTAGCTCGGAGGGCTAGCGGGATGTCAGATACGCAGTATTTT. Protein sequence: CASSLARRASGMSDTQYF.

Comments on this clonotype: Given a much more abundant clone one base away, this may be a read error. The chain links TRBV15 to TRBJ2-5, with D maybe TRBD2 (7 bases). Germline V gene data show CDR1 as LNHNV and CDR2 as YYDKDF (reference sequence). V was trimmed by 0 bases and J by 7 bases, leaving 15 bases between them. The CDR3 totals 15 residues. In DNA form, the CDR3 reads TGTGCCACCAGCAGAGATCGGAGGGGGGGGGGGACCCAGTACTTC. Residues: CATSRDRRGGGTQYF.